This T cell receptor beta chain was obtained from a study of regulatory T cells in long-lasting Graves disease. Study outcomes and limitations: Less diverse TCR repertoires were seen in persistent Graves' patients than in newly diagnosed ones.

This sample's time point: newly diagnosed GD, antithyroid drugs for less than 3 months. From PBMCs, RNA was extracted and then used to make the TCR library. To note about this clonotype: Its cognate antigen is unknown.

CDR1 is MNHEY and CDR2 is SVGEGT in the germline V gene. CDR3 length equals 16 residues. Trimming shortened V by 6 bases and J by 1 base, and 15 bases separated the two germline ends. Library construction for TCR beta used iRepertoire HTBI primers and Arm-PCR of CDR3 regions. TCRdb independently ran MiXCR on the multiplex PCR reads; one entry per CDR3 protein. The profile covers around 450,000 distinct CDR3 sequences, with 15% to 20% appearing a single time and roughly an eighth taken by the ten largest. These data were likewise used in another study, on T cells in Graves' hyperthyroidism and ophthalmopathy.

The source material was peripheral blood mononuclear cells (PBMCs), sampled at new diagnosis, from a patient treated with antithyroid drugs. The chain links TRBV6-2 or TRBV6-3 to TRBJ2-2; a weak D match, TRBD2 (5 bases). The source is a man aged 40-49 years with Graves disease. The CDR3, as DNA: TGTGCCAGCAGCCGGGCCGGGGTCCAGAACACCGGGGAGCTGTTTTTT. It specifies CASSRAGVQNTGELFF.